This T cell receptor beta chain was sequenced in a study of T cell repertoires in cytomegalovirus infection. Study summary: Well-studied HLA-B-restricted CMV epitopes were used in the study alongside recently identified HLA-C-restricted ones. Signatures in public TCR beta sequences pointed to both CMV infection and matching HLA type.

Findings of the study overall: Across the ex vivo response, the dominant clonotypes were HLA-C-restricted CMV-specific TCR beta clonotypes. Summed public TCR beta family frequency identified CMV carriers bearing the relevant HLA.

Trimming took 5 bases from V and 3 from J; bases not matched to a gene: 9. The germline gives CDR1 SGHTA, CDR2 FQGNSA. This CDR3 spans 17 amino acids. TCRdb passed the reads through MiXCR, listing each CDR3 protein once. The table includes about half a million distinct CDR3 sequences, about 33% detected once. This clonotype appeared a few times. What it binds is unknown. This sample comprised cultured PBMCs, obtained from culture after CMV antigen stimulation. This clonotype was sampled from a human donor in good health (CMV status not recorded). Some clones in this sample may be carry-over from other donors' samples. This sequence joins TRBV7-2 and TRBJ2-1; 11 bases align to TRBD2. CDR3 sequence: CASSPYELAGDYNEQFF. CDR3 bases: TGTGCCAGCAGCCCATACGAACTAGCGGGGGACTACAATGAGCAGTTCTTC.